This TCR beta chain was profiled in a study of T cell repertoires in cytomegalovirus infection. On the study more broadly: Researchers turned to recently identified HLA-C-restricted CMV epitopes as well as well-studied HLA-B-restricted ones. The public TCR beta signatures pointed to both CMV infection and matching HLA type.

The CDR3 length is 21 residues. V lost 6 bases and J lost 2; bases outside the gene matches: 19. Study-level results: The study identified carriers of CMV plus the relevant HLA from cumulative public TCR beta family frequency. CMV-specific HLA-C-restricted TCR beta clonotypes dominated the ex vivo response.

TCRdb re-derived calls from the reads in MiXCR, one entry per CDR3 protein. The table has some 590,000 distinct CDR3 sequences, 40% seen once. This clonotype turned up a few times. Its antigen is undetermined. The source material was cultured PBMCs, sampled from culture after CMV antigen stimulation. This clonotype was sampled from a human donor in good health (CMV status not recorded). Some clones in this sample may be carry-over from other donors' samples. The chain combines TRBV12-3 or TRBV12-4 with TRBJ2-3; 14 positions agree with TRBD2. CDR3 loop: CASSQLAGTSGRIGTTDTQYF. The CDR3 DNA is TGTGCCAGCAGCCAGCTAGCCGGGACTAGCGGGAGAATCGGAACCACAGATACGCAGTATTTT.